The 23 T cell receptor beta chains listed next were all sequenced from one sample in a study of OX40 agonist ivuxolimab in advanced cancers. Sequenced by immunoSEQ multiplex PCR; TCRdb stores in-frame clones only, minus some. This sample carries some 83,000 clones, 85% to 95% of them seen once, and the ten largest clones take under 8%. Sequencing used CD4+ or CD8+ T cells sorted from blood, obtained in a trial of the OX40 agonist ivuxolimab. All receptors come from an adult with an advanced solid tumor such as melanoma, head and neck, liver or kidney cancer.

The V and J genes are TRBV25-1 and TRBJ2-7; weak D call: TRBD2 (5 bases). CDR1 and CDR2 from the germline V gene are MGHDK and SYGVNS. V was pared by 4 bases and J by 3 bases, with 13 bases between. The CDR3 is 14 residues long. The CDR3 here is CASSVGDPDYEQYF. CDR3 sequence (DNA): TGTGCCAGCAGTGTCGGGGATCCCGACTACGAGCAGTACTTC.

CDR3 region: CASSPGNSFSNQPQHF. CDR3 bases: TGCGCCAGCAGCCCCGGGAACAGTTTTAGCAATCAGCCCCAGCATTTT. The chain has TRBV4-1 and TRBJ1-5; D remains unclear. The CDR3 runs to 16 residues. CDR1 MGHRA and CDR2 YSYEKL come from the germline V gene. Trimming took 4 bases from V and 0 from J, leaving 13 bases between them.

The chain recombines TRBV27 with TRBJ2-1, with 14 bases that match TRBD2. The CDR3 has 23 amino acids. The germline gives CDR1 MNHEY, CDR2 SMNVEV (reference sequence). The V gene end was trimmed by 2 bases and the J gene end by 0 bases; junction bases not matched to a gene: 18. In nucleotides, the CDR3 is TGTGCCAGCAGTTTACCAATTGCTATGATCGGGACTAGCGGGAGAGTCTCCTACAATGAGCAGTTCTTC. Protein: CASSLPIAMIGTSGRVSYNEQFF.

The CDR3 spells CASSVASGHDEQYF. The DNA for the CDR3 is TGTGCCAGCAGCGTAGCTAGCGGCCACGACGAGCAGTACTTC. V is TRBV9 and J is TRBJ2-7; 7 bases match TRBD2. CDR1 and CDR2 from the germline V gene are SGDLS and YYNGEE. The CDR3 has 14 residues. The ends lost 0 bases at V and 5 bases at J; junction bases unmatched: 5.

The rearrangement uses TRBV27 and TRBJ1-2; D call uncertain. The CDR3 covers 13 residues. The germline V gene has CDR1 MNHEY and CDR2 SMNVEV (reference sequence). Trimming took off 5 bases at V and 4 bases at J, with 11 bases between the two ends. CDR3: CASSPGQAYGYTF. The CDR3 bases are TGTGCCAGCAGTCCAGGTCAGGCCTATGGCTACACCTTC.

The chain is built from TRBV11-2 and TRBJ2-7; possibly TRBD1 for D (6 bases). This CDR3 region has 14 residues. The V end lost 3 bases, the J end lost 2 bases, and 11 bases lay between the germline ends. The V gene's germline CDR1 is SGHAT and CDR2 FQNNGV. CDR3 DNA: TGTGCCAGCAGCTTCTTTCAGGGGCCCTACGAGCAGTACTTC. Translating gives CASSFFQGPYEQYF.

J is TRBJ2-1 and V is TRBV5-1; no reliable D call. CDR3 size: 13 residues. Germline V gene sequence: CDR1 SGHRS, CDR2 YFSETQ. Trimming took off 0 bases at V and 3 bases at J, with 4 bases between the two ends. CDR3 in DNA: TGCGCCAGCAGCTTGGACGGCTACAATGAGCAGTTCTTC. This translates into CASSLDGYNEQFF. The complete variable domain, with remaining parts taken from reference TRBV5-1 and TRBJ2-1, reads KAGVTQTPRYLIKTRGQQVTLSCSPISGHRSVSWYQQTPGQGLQFLFEYFSETQRNKGNFPGRFSGRQFSNSRSEMNVSTLELGDSALYLCASSLDGYNEQFFGPGTRLTVL.

In DNA, the CDR3 is TGTGCCAGCAGTTTCGGACAGTCAGGGATATATGGCTACACCTTC. Translation: CASSFGQSGIYGYTF. V and J are TRBV27 and TRBJ1-2; perhaps TRBD1 as D (6 bases). The CDR3 is 15 residues long. V lost 3 bases, J lost 5 bases, and 16 bases lay in between. Germline V gives CDR1 MNHEY, CDR2 SMNVEV (reference sequence).

The chain carries TRBV9 and TRBJ2-5; 10 nucleotides line up with TRBD1. The V and J ends lost 4 bases and 4 bases, in that order; junction bases with no gene match: 7. Germline V gene sequence: CDR1 SGDLS, CDR2 YYNGEE. The CDR3 consists of 15 residues. CDR3 in amino acids: CASSLHRDRGETQYF. The CDR3 coding sequence is TGTGCCAGCAGCTTACACCGGGACAGGGGAGAGACCCAGTACTTC.

This chain links TRBV4-2 with TRBJ2-1; tentatively, D is TRBD2 (6 bases). The CDR3 is 12 residues long. Trimming stripped 3 bases from V and 7 bases from J, with 7 bases between. Germline CDR1 is LGHNA and CDR2 is YNFKEQ. The CDR3 sequence: CASSQTSNEQFF. As DNA, the CDR3 is TGTGCCAGCAGCCAGACTAGTAATGAGCAGTTCTTC.

V is TRBV4-3 and J is TRBJ2-2, with 8 bases that match TRBD1. The CDR3 extends over 19 amino acids. The germline gives CDR1 LGHNA, CDR2 YSLEER. With V trimmed by 0 bases and J by 2 bases, 11 bases remained unmatched. This chain's CDR3 is CASSQDISRQGRNTGELFF. Written as DNA, the CDR3 is TGCGCCAGCAGCCAAGATATCTCCCGACAGGGGAGAAACACCGGGGAGCTGTTTTTT.

The chain couples TRBV12-5 to TRBJ2-7; D might be TRBD1 or TRBD2, each matching 6 bases. The length of the CDR3 is 16 residues. Trimming left V 4 bases short and J 1 base short, with 17 bases between. Germline CDR1 reads LGHNT; CDR2 reads FRNRAP. This CDR3 reads CASGSPGGTYSYEQYF. The CDR3 nucleotides are TGTGCTAGTGGTTCCCCCGGGGGCACATATTCCTACGAGCAGTACTTC.

The CDR3 sequence is CASSLVGQIDEQYF. CDR3 in DNA: TGCGCCAGCAGCTTGGTAGGACAAATAGACGAGCAGTACTTC. This sequence joins TRBV5-1 and TRBJ2-7; D might be TRBD1 (5 bases). CDR3 length: 14 amino acids. Germline CDR1 reads SGHRS; CDR2 reads YFSETQ. V was cut by 0 bases and J by 5 bases, with 12 bases left in between. The variable domain in full, completed from reference TRBV5-1 and TRBJ2-7, reads KAGVTQTPRYLIKTRGQQVTLSCSPISGHRSVSWYQQTPGQGLQFLFEYFSETQRNKGNFPGRFSGRQFSNSRSEMNVSTLELGDSALYLCASSLVGQIDEQYFGPGTRLTVT.

Only one count was recorded for this clone. J is TRBJ2-1 and V is TRBV6-5; the match to TRBD2 covers 9 bases. Per the germline V gene, CDR1 is MNHEY and CDR2 is SVGAGI. CDR3 size: 16 residues. With 0 bases clipped from V and 0 bases from J, the junction kept 0 bases outside the gene matches. The CDR3 protein is CASSYSAGGSYNEQFF. CDR3 nucleotides: TGTGCCAGCAGTTACTCAGCGGGAGGCTCCTACAATGAGCAGTTCTTC.

This clone has just one count. DNA for the CDR3: TGTGCCAGCAGCGTATTGGCGCGGGAGGAAATCGGCGATGAGCAGTTCTTC. Its protein product is CASSVLAREEIGDEQFF. The chain is built from TRBV9 and TRBJ2-1; 8 bases fit TRBD2. Germline CDR1 reads SGDLS; CDR2 reads YYNGEE. V was pared by 1 base and J by 8 bases, with 14 bases of the junction left unmatched. This CDR3 has 17 amino acids. Variable domain in full (rest from reference TRBV9 and TRBJ2-1): DSGVTQTPKHLITATGQRVTLRCSPRSGDLSVYWYQQSLDQGLQFLIQYYNGEERAKGNILERFSAQQFPDLHSELNLSSLELGDSALYFCASSVLAREEIGDEQFFGPGTRLTVL.

This clone was seen a few times. The chain combines TRBV5-1 with TRBJ2-1; 8 bases fit TRBD2. CDR1 and CDR2 (germline): SGHRS, YFSETQ. This CDR3 comprises 16 residues. Losses at the gene ends were 0 bases for V and 2 bases for J; bases not matched to a gene: 4. CDR3 in amino acids: CASSLGSGGPYNEQFF. CDR3 bases: TGCGCCAGCAGCTTGGGGAGCGGGGGACCCTACAATGAGCAGTTCTTC.

This clone showed up just once. The chain carries TRBV19 and TRBJ2-2; the D gene is possibly TRBD2 (6 bases). The CDR3 totals 19 residues. CDR1 is LNHDA, CDR2 SQIVND, per germline (reference sequence). Between the trimmed V and J ends, which lost 8 bases and 1 base, there was a span of 26 bases. Here the CDR3 reads CASSVNPLTSSGNTGELFF. The CDR3 DNA follows: TGTGCCAGTTCAGTCAACCCTCTTACTAGCTCGGGGAACACCGGGGAGCTGTTTTTT. Full variable domain (outside the CDR3, taken from reference TRBV19 and TRBJ2-2): DGGITQSPKYLFRKEGQNVTLSCEQNLNHDAMYWYRQDPGQGLRLIYYSQIVNDFQKGDIAEGYSVSREKKESFPLTVTSAQKNPTAFYLCASSVNPLTSSGNTGELFFGEGSRLTVL.

This chain joins TRBV7-3 and TRBJ2-2; 7 positions agree with TRBD1. The CDR3 totals 13 residues. Germline V gene lookup returns CDR1 SGHTA and CDR2 FQGTGA. The V segment lost 5 bases and the J segment 5 bases; nucleotides outside the gene matches: 2. CDR3 DNA: TGTGCCAGCAGCGAGACAGGGACCGGGGAGCTGTTTTTT. Protein product: CASSETGTGELFF.

V and J are TRBV19 and TRBJ1-1; D uncertain. The CDR3 spans 15 residues. Per the germline V gene, CDR1 is LNHDA and CDR2 is SQIVND (reference sequence). V was pared by 6 bases and J by 1 base, with 15 bases between. The chain's CDR3 is CASRSGPQKNTEAFF. Written as DNA, the CDR3 is TGTGCCAGTAGATCGGGCCCTCAAAAGAACACTGAAGCTTTCTTT.

This clone has only one observation. The gene calls are TRBV7-8 and TRBJ1-2; 9 bases are shared with TRBD1. The V gene's germline CDR1 is SGHVS and CDR2 FQNEAQ. Trimming cost V 4 bases and J 4 bases; bases outside gene matches: 7. The CDR3 length is 15 residues. This CDR3 reads CASSSDRGVSYGYTF. The CDR3 DNA follows: TGTGCCAGCAGCTCGGACAGGGGAGTAAGCTATGGCTACACCTTC.

For this clone: Other DNA sequences of this sample code for an identical CDR3. J is TRBJ1-5 and V is TRBV27; TRBD1 might be the D (6 bases). The CDR3 length is 13 residues. Germline CDR1 and CDR2: MNHEY and SMNVEV (reference sequence). The V gene lost 2 bases and the J gene lost 4 bases, with 6 bases spanning the gap. Here the CDR3 reads CASSLTGNQPQHF. The CDR3 DNA reads TGTGCCAGCAGTTTAACAGGGAATCAGCCCCAGCATTTT.

J is TRBJ1-5 and V is TRBV5-5, with TRBD1 matching 10 bases. The CDR3 has 16 amino acids. After removal of 5 bases from V and 0 bases from J, the junction contained 5 bases not matched to a gene. Germline assignment: CDR1 SGHKS and CDR2 YYEKEE (reference sequence). The DNA for the CDR3 is TGTGCCAGCAGTTACGGGACAGGGGATAGCAATCAGCCCCAGCATTTT. Amino acid sequence: CASSYGTGDSNQPQHF.

The chain joins TRBV19 to TRBJ2-7, with D perhaps being TRBD1 or TRBD2 (5 bases each). The CDR3 covers 14 residues. Germline CDR1 and CDR2: LNHDA and SQIVND (reference sequence). The germline V and J ends were trimmed by 3 bases and 5 bases, with 14 bases remaining between them. The CDR3 is CASSIKGPSDEQYF. The CDR3 nucleotides are TGTGCCAGTAGTATTAAGGGACCGTCTGACGAGCAGTACTTC. The complete variable domain, with remaining parts taken from reference TRBV19 and TRBJ2-7, reads DGGITQSPKYLFRKEGQNVTLSCEQNLNHDAMYWYRQDPGQGLRLIYYSQIVNDFQKGDIAEGYSVSREKKESFPLTVTSAQKNPTAFYLCASSIKGPSDEQYFGPGTRLTVT.